The subject of this entry is one T cell receptor (beta chain). As yet, its antigen is unknown. The sample is drawn from a study of radiotherapy plus CTLA-4 blockade in lung cancer. The study's findings and limits: Early clone dynamics of blood T cells, plus interferon-beta, reportedly predicted response best.

Those with chemo-refractory metastatic non-small-cell lung cancer were treated with focal radiation combined with CTLA-4 blockade using ipilimumab. Libraries were prepared by immunoSEQ multiplex PCR; TCRdb keeps only in-frame clonotypes and omits some of them. The sample has around 100,000 clones, about four fifths seen once; the top ten hold about 3.3%. The CDR3 has 14 amino acids. Germline V CDR1 and CDR2: ENHRY, SYGVKD. Between the trimmed V and J ends, which lost 4 bases and 5 bases, there was a span of 12 bases. V and J are TRBV10-3 and TRBJ1-5, with D perhaps matching TRBD1 (6 bases). The sample was peripheral blood, taken from a patient treated with radiotherapy plus ipilimumab. The receptor comes from a human donor with non-small cell lung cancer that progressed on radiotherapy plus ipilimumab. Some clones in this sample may be carry-over from other donors' samples. CDR3 coding DNA: TGTGCCATCAGTGGAACTAGGGGGGATCAGCCCCAGCATTTT. Protein: CAISGTRGDQPQHF.